This T cell receptor (beta chain) originates from a study of shared clonotypes between healthy human individuals. Assay: immunoSEQ multiplex PCR; the TCRdb copy retains only in-frame clones and omits some. Of fewer than 600,000 clones detected, more than 70% appear once; the ten largest clones hold 12%. The CDR3 is 13 amino acids. Germline CDR1 is SEHNR and CDR2 is FQNEAQ (reference sequence). V lost 3 bases and J 6 bases, leaving 11 bases between the germline ends. Sequenced sample: PBMCs. The rearrangement joins TRBV7-9 to TRBJ1-2, with D hard to call. This sequence originates from a middle-aged woman in good health. Some clones in this sample may be carry-over from other donors' samples. Here the CDR3 DNA reads TGTGCCAGCAGCTTGTATAGACGCGATGGCTACACCTTC. Its translation is CASSLYRRDGYTF.